These 22 T cell receptor beta chains were all obtained from the same sample, sequenced in a study of OX40 agonist ivuxolimab in advanced cancers. TCRdb's copy holds only in-frame clones and misses some; the assay was immunoSEQ multiplex PCR. The repertoire has 70,000 to 85,000 clones, roughly 82% of them found once; the top ten carry 0.9% to 1.4%. The sample here was CD4+ or CD8+ T cells sorted from blood, taken in a trial of the OX40 agonist ivuxolimab. These receptors came from an adult with an advanced solid tumor such as melanoma, head and neck, liver or kidney cancer.

The chain links TRBV5-1 to TRBJ1-2, with 7 bases aligning to TRBD1. Germline V gives CDR1 SGHRS, CDR2 YFSETQ. With V trimmed by 0 bases and J by 3 bases, 11 bases remained unmatched. There are 17 residues in the CDR3. The CDR3 nucleotides are TGCGCCAGCAGCTTGGCCGGTGGAGGGGGCGATGACTATGGCTACACCTTC. This gives the protein CASSLAGGGGDDYGYTF.

The chain has TRBV5-1 and TRBJ2-1; D is uncertain. In germline, CDR1 is SGHRS, CDR2 YFSETQ. The V and J ends lost 4 bases and 4 bases respectively, with 3 bases between them. The CDR3 sequence is 11 residues long. In nucleotides, the CDR3 is TGCGCCAGCAGCGTTTACAATGAGCAGTTCTTC. It translates to CASSVYNEQFF.

This CDR3 is CASNEAGGVDTQYF. For the CDR3, the DNA is TGTGCCAGCAATGAGGCGGGGGGAGTAGATACGCAGTATTTT. This chain uses TRBV7-9 with TRBJ2-3, with TRBD2 matching 8 bases. V trimming: 7 bases; J trimming: 5 bases; junction bases outside the gene matches: 8. The CDR3 length is 14 residues. Germline V gives CDR1 SEHNR, CDR2 FQNEAQ (reference sequence).

This rearrangement joins TRBV6-1 to TRBJ1-2; D gene ambiguous. Trimming cost V 6 bases and J 4 bases, with 18 bases left between them. The V gene's germline CDR1 is MNHNS and CDR2 SASEGT. The CDR3 spans 15 residues. Here the CDR3 DNA reads TGTGCCAGCAGCCTTCACATCAAGAGCGGCTATGGCTACACCTTC. It codes for CASSLHIKSGYGYTF.

The chain recombines TRBV6-6 with TRBJ2-6; D is possibly TRBD1 (5 bases). Germline-derived CDR1 and CDR2 are MNHNY and SVGAGI (reference sequence). The CDR3 runs to 15 residues. V lost 5 bases and J lost 3, with 11 bases in between. CDR3 bases: TGTGCCAGCAGTCAGGGTTATGATGGGGCCAACGTCCTGACTTTC. Translated, it gives CASSQGYDGANVLTF.

This chain uses TRBV18 with TRBJ1-5; D is uncertain. Germline V gene data show CDR1 as KGHSH and CDR2 as LQKENI. V dropped 2 bases and J dropped 0 bases, with 2 bases sitting between them. The CDR3 covers 13 residues. This CDR3 is CASSPDSNQPQHF. The CDR3 nucleotides read TGTGCCAGCTCACCAGATAGCAATCAGCCCCAGCATTTT. Full variable domain (missing parts from reference TRBV18 and TRBJ1-5): NAGVMQNPRHLVRRRGQEARLRCSPMKGHSHVYWYRQLPEEGLKFMVYLQKENIIDESGMPKERFSAEFPKEGPSILRIQQVVRGDSAAYFCASSPDSNQPQHFGDGTRLSIL.

This chain uses TRBV29-1 with TRBJ1-2; 8 positions agree with TRBD1. J was trimmed by 6 bases and V by 7 bases; bases with no gene match: 7. The CDR3 consists of 12 residues. Germline V CDR1 and CDR2: SQVTM, ANQGSEA. CDR3 protein: CSGESQGDGYTF. The CDR3 bases are TGCAGCGGGGAATCACAGGGGGATGGCTACACCTTC.

The chain is built from TRBV5-1 and TRBJ2-2; no definite D call. CDR1 and CDR2 (germline): SGHRS, YFSETQ. The length of the CDR3 is 15 residues. The V and J ends lost 2 bases and 6 bases respectively, with 14 bases between them. The CDR3 loop reads CASSLGHFYPGELFF. The CDR3 nucleotides are TGCGCCAGCAGCTTAGGGCATTTTTACCCCGGGGAGCTGTTTTTT.

The chain couples TRBV6-5 to TRBJ2-3; D remains unclear. Germline CDR1 MNHEY, CDR2 SVGAGI. Trimming cost V 4 bases and J 3 bases, with 11 bases left between them. This CDR3 has 14 residues. The chain's CDR3 is CASSSTDGTDTQYF. The CDR3 DNA sequence: TGTGCCAGCAGTTCCACCGACGGGACAGATACGCAGTATTTT.

The chain couples TRBV10-3 to TRBJ1-4, with TRBD1 identical over 7 bases. This CDR3 spans 17 amino acids. The V gene end was trimmed by 0 bases and the J gene end by 0 bases; junction bases not matched to a gene: 4. The germline V gene encodes CDR1 ENHRY and CDR2 SYGVKD. CDR3 residues: CAISESGRGTTNEKLFF. The DNA of the CDR3 is TGTGCCATCAGTGAGTCTGGCAGGGGGACAACTAATGAAAAACTGTTTTTT.

The chain links TRBV14 to TRBJ1-2; no firm D call. The CDR3 covers 12 residues. Germline lookup yields CDR1 SGHDN and CDR2 FVKESK. The V gene lost 4 bases and the J gene lost 8 bases, with 11 bases spanning the gap. CDR3 region: CASSPLGSGYTF. The CDR3 coding sequence is TGTGCCAGCAGCCCTTTAGGGTCCGGCTACACCTTC.

The chain uses TRBV11-1 and TRBJ1-1; possibly TRBD1 for D (5 bases). With 5 bases removed from V and 1 base from J, the gap between germline ends came to 11 bases. The CDR3 sequence is 14 residues long. The V gene's germline CDR1 is SGHAT and CDR2 FQDESV (reference sequence). The CDR3 sequence is CASSQWGENTEAFF. The CDR3 DNA reads TGTGCCAGCAGCCAGTGGGGGGAGAACACTGAAGCTTTCTTT.

The chain is built from TRBV7-8 and TRBJ2-2; unclear D gene. Trimming pared 2 bases from V and 1 base from J, leaving 11 bases between. The CDR3 is made up of 16 amino acids. Germline CDR1 is SGHVS and CDR2 is FQNEAQ. CDR3 region: CASSLLDPKNTGELFF. CDR3 DNA: TGTGCCAGCAGCTTACTGGACCCGAAGAACACCGGGGAGCTGTTTTTT.

About this clone: One junction end disagrees with the germline gene, perhaps due to a read error. The CDR3 loop reads CASSEVDRNAEAFF. The CDR3 DNA reads as TGTGCCAGCAGTGAAGTTGATCGGAACGCTGAAGCTTTCTTT. The chain employs TRBV2 and TRBJ1-1; D unclear. Germline loops: CDR1 SNHLY, CDR2 FYNNEI. CDR3 length: 14 residues.

DNA of the CDR3: TGTGCCAGCAGCGGGGCCGGGTATTGGGGCGATGAGCAGTTCTTC. The encoded protein is CASSGAGYWGDEQFF. The chain employs TRBV9 and TRBJ2-1, with D possibly matching TRBD1 (5 bases). The CDR3 consists of 15 residues. Germline V CDR1 and CDR2: SGDLS, YYNGEE. V lost 3 bases to trimming and J lost 8 bases, with 18 bases between them.

V is TRBV5-1 and J is TRBJ2-7, with D possibly being TRBD2 (5 bases). V lost 0 bases and J lost 4, with 11 bases in between. The CDR3 length is 14 residues. The germline V gene encodes CDR1 SGHRS and CDR2 YFSETQ. CDR3 amino acids: CASSLAERVYEQYF. As DNA, the CDR3 is TGCGCCAGCAGCTTGGCCGAGAGGGTATACGAGCAGTACTTC.

The chain recombines TRBV12-5 with TRBJ1-3; 7 bases agree with TRBD1. J was trimmed by 0 bases and V by 0 bases; bases with no gene match: 5. Germline CDR1 reads LGHNT; CDR2 reads FRNRAP. This CDR3 contains 17 residues. CDR3 sequence (DNA): TGTGCTAGTGGTTTGGTCCCCAGGGGGAACTCTGGAAACACCATATATTTT. Protein sequence: CASGLVPRGNSGNTIYF. Variable domain in full (rest from reference TRBV12-5 and TRBJ1-3): DARVTQTPRHKVTEMGQEVTMRCQPILGHNTVFWYRQTMMQGLELLAYFRNRAPLDDSGMPKDRFSAEMPDATLATLKIQPSEPRDSAVYFCASGLVPRGNSGNTIYFGEGSWLTVV.

The chain employs TRBV19 and TRBJ1-1; D uncertain. V was shortened by 8 bases and J by 10 bases, with 23 bases between the two germline ends. Germline V CDR1 and CDR2: LNHDA, SQIVND (reference sequence). The CDR3 contains 14 residues. CDR3 in amino acids: CASQENNYPIGAFF. Here the CDR3 DNA reads TGTGCCAGTCAGGAGAACAACTACCCTATCGGAGCTTTCTTT.

This clone has only a few counts. As DNA, the CDR3 is TGTGCCAGCAGCTTAGATTCAGGCACAGATACGCAGTATTTT. Protein product: CASSLDSGTDTQYF. The rearrangement links TRBV11-2 to TRBJ2-3, with D unclear. Trimming took off 0 bases at V and 1 base at J, with 5 bases between the two ends. The CDR3 contains 14 residues. The germline gives CDR1 SGHAT, CDR2 FQNNGV.

This clone was seen a few times. The chain links TRBV6-1 to TRBJ1-2; weak D call: TRBD1 (5 bases). The CDR3 is made up of 14 amino acids. Germline loops: CDR1 MNHNS, CDR2 SASEGT. V lost 10 bases and J lost 5, with 20 bases in between. The CDR3, as DNA: TGTGCCAACCTAATTCTGACAGAGAGTTATGGCTACACCTTC. As protein: CANLILTESYGYTF.

The chain links TRBV5-6 to TRBJ1-6, with D maybe TRBD1 (6 bases). Germline CDR1 is SGHDT and CDR2 is YYEEEE. The CDR3 runs 15 residues. V was clipped by 4 bases and J by 1 base, with 9 bases between them. CDR3 sequence (DNA): TGTGCCAGCAGCCCCGACAGGTCCTATAATTCACCCCTCCACTTT. Protein: CASSPDRSYNSPLHF.

The rearrangement joins TRBV10-3 to TRBJ1-1; TRBD1 matches 10 bases. The germline V gene has CDR1 ENHRY and CDR2 SYGVKD. This CDR3 spans 15 amino acids. The junction had 9 bases not matched to a gene; V was cut back by 10 bases and J by 1 base. The CDR3 bases are TGTGCCACAGGACAGGGGGGGCCTAAGAACACTGAAGCTTTCTTT. It translates to CATGQGGPKNTEAFF.